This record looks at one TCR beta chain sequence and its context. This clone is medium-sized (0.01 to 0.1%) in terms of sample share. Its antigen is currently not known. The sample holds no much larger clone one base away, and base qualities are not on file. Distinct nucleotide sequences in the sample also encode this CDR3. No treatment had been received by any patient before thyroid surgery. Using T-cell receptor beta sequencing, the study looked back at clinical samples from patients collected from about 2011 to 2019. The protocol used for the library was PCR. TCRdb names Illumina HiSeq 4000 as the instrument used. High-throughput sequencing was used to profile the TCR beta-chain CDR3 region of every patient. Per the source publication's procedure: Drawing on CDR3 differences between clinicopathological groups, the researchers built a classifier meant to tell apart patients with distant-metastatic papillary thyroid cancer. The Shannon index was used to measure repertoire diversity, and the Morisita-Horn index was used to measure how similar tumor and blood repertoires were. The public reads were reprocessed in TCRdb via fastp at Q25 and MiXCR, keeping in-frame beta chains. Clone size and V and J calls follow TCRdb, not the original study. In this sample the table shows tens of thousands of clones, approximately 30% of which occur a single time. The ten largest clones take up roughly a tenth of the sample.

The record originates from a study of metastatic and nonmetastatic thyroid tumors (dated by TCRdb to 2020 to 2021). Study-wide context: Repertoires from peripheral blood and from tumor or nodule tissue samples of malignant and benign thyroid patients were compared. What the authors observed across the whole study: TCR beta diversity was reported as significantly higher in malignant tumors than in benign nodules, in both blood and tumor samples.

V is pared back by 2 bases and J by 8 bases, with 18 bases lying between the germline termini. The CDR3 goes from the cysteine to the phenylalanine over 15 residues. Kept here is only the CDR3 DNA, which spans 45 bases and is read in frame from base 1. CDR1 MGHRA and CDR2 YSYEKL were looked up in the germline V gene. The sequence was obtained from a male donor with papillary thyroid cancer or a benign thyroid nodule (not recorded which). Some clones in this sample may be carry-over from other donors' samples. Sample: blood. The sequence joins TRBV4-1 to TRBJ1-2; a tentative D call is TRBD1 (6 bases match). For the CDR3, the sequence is CASSQKDRTSSGYTF. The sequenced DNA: TGCGCCAGCAGCCAAAAAGACAGGACCTCCAGCGGCTACACCTTC.